This T cell receptor beta chain was profiled in a study of shared clonotypes between healthy human individuals. Study-level background: Each donor's CD4 naive and CD4 memory cells filled three plates apiece, CD8 naive two, and CD8 memory one.

Study observations and caveats: Against clonotypes common to all four donors, non-shared ones had lower generation probabilities.

The CDR3 has 12 amino acids. Trimming pared 3 bases from V and 4 bases from J, leaving 7 bases between. The germline V gene has CDR1 MNHNS and CDR2 SASEGT. This clone was picked up a small number of times. Its antigen is currently unknown. This sample also contains other DNA sequences that code for the same CDR3. Under the authors' procedure: Without quality scores, immunoSEQ junctional reads could not be filtered like full-length reads. The table came from immunoSEQ multiplex PCR; TCRdb's copy has only in-frame clones and leaves some out. D and trimming come from the DNA, and the V and J calls and clone size come from that table. The sample consists of about 680,000 clones, about 91% of them appearing once. Naive CD8 cells, CD45RO-negative and positively selected for CCR7, excluded terminally differentiated effector memory CD45RA+ cells.

What was sequenced was naive CD8+ T cells sorted from blood. The receptor comes from a young man in good health. The chain is built from TRBV6-1 and TRBJ2-7, with unresolved D. The DNA of the CDR3 is TGTGCCAGCAGTGAGGATGGTTACGAGCAGTACTTC. This encodes CASSEDGYEQYF.